The 15 T cell receptor beta chains presented below share a single source sample, sequenced in a study of beta chain features in type 1 diabetes. The investigators reverse transcribed all of the isolated RNA, so they sequenced expressed TCRB transcripts. The protocol was immunoSEQ multiplex PCR, while the TCRdb copy is restricted to in-frame clones and leaves out a portion. The sample records a few hundred thousand clones, approximately 16% being singletons. Their recognized antigens are unknown. Regarding the study as a whole: Moderate yet significant TCRB CDR3 shortening was seen in Type 1 diabetes patients in all four CD4+ subsets.

Material for sequencing was naive CD4+ T cells from blood. All receptors come from a young man with type 1 diabetes.

The V gene is TRBV4-1, the J gene TRBJ2-5, with TRBD2 matching over 9 bases. After removal of 3 bases from V and 5 bases from J, the junction contained 13 bases not matched to a gene. The CDR3 is 17 residues long. Germline V gene lookup returns CDR1 MGHRA and CDR2 YSYEKL. The CDR3: CASSQTRSGSQRETQYF. In nucleotides, the CDR3 is TGCGCCAGCAGCCAGACCCGTAGCGGGAGCCAAAGGGAGACCCAGTACTTC.

The sample holds one count of this clone. The rearrangement links TRBV5-1 to TRBJ2-1, with 14 bases fitting TRBD2. The CDR3 has 16 amino acids. Unmatched junction bases numbered 6, after V lost 4 bases and J lost 6 bases. Per germline, CDR1 SGHRS and CDR2 YFSETQ. The CDR3 bases are TGCGCCAGCAGCCCAGGGACTAGCGGGAGTATCAATGAGCAGTTCTTC. Translated, it gives CASSPGTSGSINEQFF.

The CDR3 bases are TGCAGCGTTGCCACTAGCGGGAACGCAGATACGCAGTATTTT. It is translated as CSVATSGNADTQYF. The V gene is TRBV29-1, the J gene TRBJ2-3; TRBD2 matches at 10 bases. The V and J ends lost 4 bases and 4 bases, in that order; junction bases with no gene match: 5. Germline V gene lookup returns CDR1 SQVTM and CDR2 ANQGSEA. CDR3 length: 14 amino acids.

This clone was counted between two and nine times. Other nucleotide sequences in the sample specify the same CDR3. This sequence joins TRBV9 and TRBJ2-7; a possible D gene is TRBD1 (6 bases). There are 14 residues in the CDR3. Germline values: CDR1 SGDLS, CDR2 YYNGEE. V lost 0 bases and J 0 bases, leaving 7 bases between the germline ends. The DNA of the CDR3 is TGTGCCAGCAGCGTAGGCAGGGGCTCCTACGAGCAGTACTTC. Translating it yields CASSVGRGSYEQYF.

This chain links TRBV7-2 with TRBJ2-7; 9 bases fit TRBD1. CDR3 size: 14 residues. Looked up from germline, CDR1 is SGHTA and CDR2 is FQGNSA. Trimming at V came to 4 bases and at J to 3 bases, leaving 4 bases not matched to a gene. Here the CDR3 reads CASSSHRGLYEQYF. CDR3 DNA sequence: TGTGCCAGCAGCTCGCACAGGGGGCTCTACGAGCAGTACTTC.

This clone was counted a few times. V and J are TRBV2 and TRBJ2-7; 9 bases are a match to TRBD1. The CDR3 spans 13 residues. The germline V gene has CDR1 SNHLY and CDR2 FYNNEI. V dropped 5 bases and J dropped 3; count of bases not matched to a gene: 2. CDR3 sequence: CASSLGQGYEQYF. DNA for the CDR3: TGTGCCAGCAGTCTGGGACAGGGCTACGAGCAGTACTTC. Full variable domain (missing parts from reference TRBV2 and TRBJ2-7): EPEVTQTPSHQVTQMGQEVILRCVPISNHLYFYWYRQILGQKVEFLVSFYNNEISEKSEIFDDQFSVERPDGSNFTLKIRSTKLEDSAMYFCASSLGQGYEQYFGPGTRLTVT.

The sample holds a few counts of this clone. This chain links TRBV29-1 with TRBJ1-3; unclear D gene. V lost 4 bases to trimming and J lost 4 bases, with 8 bases between them. The length of the CDR3 is 12 residues. Germline lookup yields CDR1 SQVTM and CDR2 ANQGSEA. The CDR3 region is CSVGSAGNTIYF. CDR3 in DNA: TGCAGCGTTGGCTCTGCAGGAAACACCATATATTTT.

The chain joins TRBV30 to TRBJ2-7; a weak D match, TRBD2 (5 bases). CDR3 size: 13 residues. CDR1 is GTSNPN, CDR2 SVGIG, per germline (reference sequence). V lost 2 bases, J lost 8 bases, and 16 bases lay in between. DNA for the CDR3: TGTGCCTGGAGTCGGTCCGGAGGTAGCCAGCAGTACTTC. It codes for CAWSRSGGSQQYF.

The chain is built from TRBV7-9 and TRBJ2-7; no definite D call. Trimming took 3 bases from V and 5 from J, leaving 8 bases between them. The CDR3 is made up of 12 amino acids. Germline values: CDR1 SEHNR, CDR2 FQNEAQ (reference sequence). CDR3 DNA: TGTGCCAGCAGCTTTATCTGGGACGAGCAGTACTTC. This encodes CASSFIWDEQYF.

This clone has a handful of counts. V usage is TRBV29-1 and J usage is TRBJ2-7; D remains ambiguous. CDR3 size: 14 residues. In germline, CDR1 is SQVTM, CDR2 ANQGSEA. The V end lost 4 bases, the J end lost 3 bases, and 16 bases lay between the germline ends. CDR3 nucleotide sequence: TGCAGCGTTGCTCCCCGAAGTGGTGACTACGAGCAGTACTTC. Protein sequence: CSVAPRSGDYEQYF.

The V and J genes are TRBV28 and TRBJ2-7; no reliable D call. The CDR3 sequence is 13 residues long. V was trimmed by 2 bases and J by 1 base, leaving 6 bases between them. CDR1 and CDR2 (germline): MDHEN, SYDVKM. The CDR3 region has the DNA TGTGCCAGCAGTTTAGGGATGTCCTACGAGCAGTACTTC. Residues: CASSLGMSYEQYF.

This clone was seen a handful of times. The chain combines TRBV18 with TRBJ2-1, with 8 nucleotides matching TRBD1. This CDR3 has 13 residues. V was clipped by 3 bases and J by 10 bases; unmatched bases: 5. Looked up from germline, CDR1 is KGHSH and CDR2 is LQKENI. In DNA, the CDR3 is TGTGCCAGCTCACCGGACAGGGAGTTCGAGCAGTTCTTC. It codes for CASSPDREFEQFF.

This clone was counted between two and nine times. The chain couples TRBV29-1 to TRBJ1-1; D not resolved. CDR1 and CDR2 (germline): SQVTM, ANQGSEA. This CDR3 is built from 14 residues. Trimming left V 7 bases short and J 3 bases short, with 18 bases between. CDR3 bases: TGCAGCGCCGGCCGGAACAGCGGTGACACTGAAGCTTTCTTT. Protein product: CSAGRNSGDTEAFF.

This sequence joins TRBV29-1 and TRBJ1-1; no firm D call. V lost 7 bases to trimming and J lost 1 base, with 10 bases between them. CDR3 length: 12 residues. Germline CDR1 is SQVTM and CDR2 is ANQGSEA. The CDR3 DNA reads TGCAGCGCTTTACGGAGGAACACTGAAGCTTTCTTT. Protein product: CSALRRNTEAFF.

There are a few counts of this clone. This chain connects TRBV4-1 to TRBJ2-7; TRBD1 is a possible D gene (5 bases). The length of the CDR3 is 16 residues. Trimming pared 2 bases from V and 2 bases from J, leaving 16 bases between. CDR1 MGHRA and CDR2 YSYEKL come from the germline V gene. CDR3 DNA: TGCGCCAGCAGCCAATCTCCTGGCAGGGCGACCTACGAGCAGTACTTC. Amino acid sequence: CASSQSPGRATYEQYF.